This TCR beta chain was captured by sequencing in a study of blood T cell repertoires in COVID-19. Original processing notes: Reference gene primer amplification in the assay estimated nucleated cell counts. Profiled with immunoSEQ multiplex PCR; TCRdb holds only in-frame clones, not every one. V and J calls and clone size are copied from that table; D and trimming were computed from the DNA. Of approximately 320,000 clones in the sample, 89% were seen once. This CDR3 contains 13 residues. Trimming removed 3 bases at V and 3 bases at J, with 8 bases between. Germline CDR1 is SGHAT and CDR2 is FQNNGV. Sequencing input: peripheral blood. This chain links TRBV11-2 with TRBJ1-1, with a tentative D call TRBD1 (5 bases). The clonotype was recovered from a woman aged 25 to 45 with COVID-19, enrolled during active disease. CDR3 region: CASSLTADTEAFF. The CDR3 bases are TGTGCCAGCAGCTTGACAGCCGACACTGAAGCTTTCTTT.